This note documents a single T cell receptor beta chain sequence. The PCR contained 60 Vbeta and 13 Jbeta primers. The method was immunoSEQ multiplex PCR; TCRdb's version includes in-frame clones alone and lacks a portion of them. The table includes 100,000 to 150,000 clones, approximately 80% detected once. This record belongs to a study of cytomegalovirus exposure and HLA in healthy donors. This CDR3 comprises 15 residues. V was clipped by 3 bases and J by 1 base; unmatched bases: 4. Germline V lookup: CDR1 LNHDA, CDR2 SQIVND (reference sequence). The TCR comes from a male donor in good health and CMV-seropositive. This chain links TRBV19 with TRBJ2-7; 9 bases align to TRBD2. What was sequenced was PBMCs. The CDR3 protein is CASSIGTSPSYEQYF. For the CDR3, the DNA is TGTGCCAGTAGTATTGGGACTAGCCCATCCTACGAGCAGTACTTC.